The 13 T cell receptor beta chains below come from one sample, sequenced in a study of T cells in Graves' hyperthyroidism and ophthalmopathy. Using RNA transcripts as the source, TCR beta CDR3 regions were amplified. Researchers ran a first-round RT-PCR on the TCR CDR3 using the HTBI primer set. TCRdb re-called the multiplex PCR reads through MiXCR, storing one row per CDR3 protein. The sample lists about half a million distinct CDR3 sequences, 20% occurring once. The sequencing input was blood. These receptors originate from a man between 18 and 35 years old with Graves' hyperthyroidism.

This clonotype was seen many times. One junction end disagrees with the germline gene, perhaps due to a read error. The chain recombines TRBV7-8 with TRBJ1-1, with D unclear. The CDR3 contains 15 residues. Germline loops: CDR1 SGHVS, CDR2 FQNEAQ. CDR3 residues: CASSLAKIGNAEAFF. DNA of the CDR3: TGTGCCAGCAGCTTAGCGAAGATAGGGAACGCTGAAGCTTTCTTT.

This clonotype has at least ten counts. The CDR3 DNA reads as TGTGCCAGCAGCCTGGGACAGGGCATAGGTGGCTACACCTTC. Its protein is CASSLGQGIGGYTF. The rearrangement uses TRBV28 and TRBJ1-2; the match to TRBD1 covers 9 bases. Germline V lookup: CDR1 MDHEN, CDR2 SYDVKM. There are 14 residues in the CDR3. The junction had 9 bases not matched to a gene; V was cut back by 6 bases and J by 7 bases.

The chain combines TRBV11-1 with TRBJ1-2; D is possibly TRBD1 (5 bases). Trimming shortened V by 1 base and J by 5 bases, and 17 bases separated the two germline ends. This CDR3 spans 16 amino acids. CDR1 is SGHAT and CDR2 is FQDESV in the germline V gene (reference sequence). The CDR3 nucleotides read TGTGCCAGCAGCTTAGAGGGCCAGGGCAGGAGTTATGGCTACACCTTC. Translated, it gives CASSLEGQGRSYGYTF.

V is TRBV15 and J is TRBJ2-7; D call uncertain. The CDR3 length is 14 residues. The germline V gene has CDR1 LNHNV and CDR2 YYDKDF (reference sequence). Trimming removed 0 bases at V and 0 bases at J, with 6 bases between. CDR3 residues: CATSRDLVSYEQYF. CDR3 DNA sequence: TGTGCCACCAGCAGAGATCTAGTCTCCTACGAGCAGTACTTC.

J is TRBJ1-5 and V is TRBV20-1; 8 bases map to TRBD1. Germline V lookup: CDR1 DFQATT, CDR2 SNEGSKA (reference sequence). CDR3 size: 16 residues. V gave up 5 bases and J gave up 7 bases; unmatched junction bases: 16. CDR3 bases: TGCAGTGCTCACTCAGGACAGGGCCGGTTTGTCCAGCCCCAGCATTTT. Translating gives CSAHSGQGRFVQPQHF.

At least ten counts were recorded for this clonotype. The CDR3 spells CASGGQGDTGELFF. The CDR3, as DNA: TGTGCCAGTGGGGGGCAGGGTGACACCGGGGAGCTGTTTTTT. The chain carries TRBV11-2 and TRBJ2-2; D possibly matches TRBD1 or TRBD2 (6 bases each). Germline CDR1 is SGHAT and CDR2 is FQNNGV. Trimming left V 9 bases short and J 3 bases short, with 14 bases between. This CDR3 comprises 14 residues. The variable domain in full, with the rest retrieved from reference TRBV11-2 and TRBJ2-2, is EAGVAQSPRYKIIEKRQSVAFWCNPISGHATLYWYQQILGQGPKLLIQFQNNGVVDDSQLPKDRFSAERLKGVDSTLKIQPAKLEDSAVYLCASGGQGDTGELFFGEGSRLTVL.

V usage is TRBV28 and J usage is TRBJ2-5; 12 nucleotides agree with TRBD2. CDR3 size: 17 residues. Germline V gene lookup returns CDR1 MDHEN and CDR2 SYDVKM. Trimming at V came to 2 bases and at J to 7 bases, leaving 11 bases not matched to a gene. The CDR3 nucleotides are TGTGCCAGCAGTTTAATTCGTCTAGCGGGGGGGCCATTGACCCAGTACTTC. It codes for CASSLIRLAGGPLTQYF.

This clonotype was detected once. This rearrangement joins TRBV7-9 to TRBJ2-7; possible D gene TRBD2, 6 bases. This CDR3 contains 15 residues. V was pared by 5 bases and J by 3 bases, with 17 bases between. The germline CDR1 and CDR2 sequences are SEHNR and FQNEAQ (reference sequence). CDR3 loop: CASSPPRGGRYEQYF. The CDR3 nucleotides are TGTGCCAGCAGCCCCCCAAGGGGAGGTCGCTACGAGCAGTACTTC.

This clonotype has a count of ten or more. The chain uses TRBV20-1 and TRBJ1-2; unclear D gene. The V and J ends lost 5 bases and 3 bases respectively, with 13 bases between them. The CDR3 is 13 residues long. CDR1 and CDR2 from the germline V gene are DFQATT and SNEGSKA (reference sequence). CDR3 nucleotides: TGCAGTGCTCCGGATTCGCGGGACTATGGCTACACCTTC. Protein product: CSAPDSRDYGYTF.

V gene TRBV20-1 combines with J gene TRBJ2-5; 10 bases align to TRBD2. This CDR3 region has 12 residues. The germline gives CDR1 DFQATT, CDR2 SNEGSKA (reference sequence). With 6 bases clipped from V and 5 bases from J, the junction kept 3 bases outside the gene matches. CDR3 in amino acids: CSASSGRETQYF. The CDR3, as DNA: TGCAGTGCAAGTAGCGGGAGGGAGACCCAGTACTTC.

This clonotype was found many times. The chain joins TRBV29-1 to TRBJ2-5, with D possibly TRBD2 on 5 matching bases. V was shortened by 7 bases and J by 2 bases, with 20 bases between the two germline ends. The CDR3 spans 15 residues. Germline V CDR1 and CDR2: SQVTM, ANQGSEA. CDR3 sequence (DNA): TGCAGCGCCCTCCCCGGGGAAGGAAGTCAAGAGACCCAGTACTTC. Translation gives CSALPGEGSQETQYF.

The table lists this clonotype with many counts. V gene TRBV5-1 combines with J gene TRBJ2-7; D is perhaps TRBD1 (5 bases). Germline lookup yields CDR1 SGHRS and CDR2 YFSETQ. V was trimmed by 4 bases and J by 1 base, leaving 12 bases between them. The CDR3 is made up of 14 amino acids. CDR3 protein: CASSTTQGSYEQYF. In DNA, the CDR3 is TGCGCCAGCAGCACCACCCAGGGTTCCTACGAGCAGTACTTC.

This clonotype appeared a few times. The chain uses TRBV12-3 or TRBV12-4 and TRBJ1-3, with 7 bases identical to TRBD1. Trimming at V came to 4 bases and at J to 0 bases, leaving 6 bases not matched to a gene. This CDR3 contains 16 residues. Here the CDR3 DNA reads TGTGCCAGCAGTTCTACAGGGGCCTCCTCTGGAAACACCATATATTTT. Protein: CASSSTGASSGNTIYF.